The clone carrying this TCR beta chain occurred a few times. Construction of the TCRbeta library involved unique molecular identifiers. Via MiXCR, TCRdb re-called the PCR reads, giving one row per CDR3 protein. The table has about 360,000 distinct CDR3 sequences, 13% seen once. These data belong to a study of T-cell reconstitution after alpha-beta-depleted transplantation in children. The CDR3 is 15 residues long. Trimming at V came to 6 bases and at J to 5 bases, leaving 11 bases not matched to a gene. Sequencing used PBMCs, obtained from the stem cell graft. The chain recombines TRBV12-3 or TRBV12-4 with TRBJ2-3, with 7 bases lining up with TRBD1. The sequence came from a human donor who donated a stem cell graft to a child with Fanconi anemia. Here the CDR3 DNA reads TGTGCCAGCAGCCCGAGGGACAGATTCATAGATACGCAGTATTTT. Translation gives CASSPRDRFIDTQYF.